Below are 16 T cell receptor beta chains sequenced from a single sample in a study of T cell therapy after organ transplantation. Generated by immunoSEQ multiplex PCR, the TCRdb table keeps only in-frame clones and is missing some. The repertoire holds some 1,200 clones, with 70% as singletons. These receptors' targets are unknown. The material sequenced was CD8+ T cells from blood, taken before autologous CMV-specific T cell therapy. The receptors come from a human patient who had received a solid organ transplant and had CMV disease.

This clone was found a few times. The rearrangement links TRBV5-4 to TRBJ1-1; TRBD1 matches at 9 bases. The length of the CDR3 is 15 residues. Trimming removed 5 bases from V and 4 bases from J; junction bases left unmatched: 9. In germline, CDR1 is SGHNT, CDR2 YYREEE (reference sequence). CDR3 protein: CASRHPGQGSTEAFF. The CDR3 DNA reads as TGTGCCAGCAGGCACCCGGGACAGGGTAGCACTGAAGCTTTCTTT.

By proportion, this clone is large. This chain's CDR3 is CASSLAGGQETQYF. In nucleotides, the CDR3 is TGTGCCAGCAGTTTGGCGGGAGGGCAAGAGACCCAGTACTTC. The gene calls are TRBV28 and TRBJ2-5, with 9 bases fitting TRBD2. V lost 3 bases to trimming and J lost 2 bases; unmatched junction nucleotides: 1. CDR3 size: 14 residues. Germline values: CDR1 MDHEN, CDR2 SYDVKM.

The chain couples TRBV7-3 to TRBJ1-5; D not resolved. This CDR3 spans 15 amino acids. Germline lookup yields CDR1 SGHTA and CDR2 FQGTGA. With 1 base removed from V and 4 bases from J, the gap between germline ends came to 11 bases. The CDR3: CASSLKEGKNQPQHF. CDR3 bases: TGTGCCAGCAGCTTAAAGGAAGGGAAGAATCAGCCCCAGCATTTT.

The chain has TRBV7-9 and TRBJ2-7; 8 nucleotides align to TRBD1. V dropped 3 bases and J dropped 2; count of bases not matched to a gene: 6. In germline, CDR1 is SEHNR, CDR2 FQNEAQ (reference sequence). The CDR3 totals 15 residues. The CDR3 DNA sequence: TGTGCCAGCAGCTTTCTGGAGACAGGGGCCTACGAGCAGTACTTC. Translated, it gives CASSFLETGAYEQYF.

The chain recombines TRBV4-1 with TRBJ2-7; possible D gene TRBD1, 6 bases. CDR1 is MGHRA and CDR2 is YSYEKL in the germline V gene. This CDR3 spans 15 amino acids. The V and J ends lost 4 bases and 2 bases respectively, with 15 bases between them. The CDR3 loop reads CASSLRDTDTYEQYF. DNA for the CDR3: TGCGCCAGCAGCCTCCGGGACACCGATACCTACGAGCAGTACTTC.

This clone was seen only a few times. The chain couples TRBV7-6 to TRBJ1-5; TRBD1 agrees at 7 bases. V was clipped by 1 base and J by 2 bases; unmatched bases: 5. This CDR3 has 16 amino acids. CDR1 and CDR2 (germline): SGHVS, FNYEAQ. CDR3 DNA sequence: TGTGCCAGCAGCTTAGGTGCCGGGACAGGCAATCAGCCCCAGCATTTT. It yields the protein CASSLGAGTGNQPQHF.

The chain links TRBV7-2 to TRBJ2-7; 8 bases fit TRBD1. The CDR3 contains 14 residues. CDR1 is SGHTA, CDR2 FQGNSA, per germline. V was clipped by 5 bases and J by 7 bases; unmatched bases: 10. CDR3 coding DNA: TGTGCCAGCAGCACCATTACCGGGGACAGGGAGCAGTACTTC. Translating gives CASSTITGDREQYF.

The chain employs TRBV9 and TRBJ2-1; D ambiguous. This CDR3 has 17 residues. The V gene lost 2 bases and the J gene lost 5 bases, with 20 bases spanning the gap. The V gene's germline CDR1 is SGDLS and CDR2 YYNGEE. The CDR3 spells CASSVGDGVTGDNEQFF. In DNA form, the CDR3 reads TGTGCCAGCAGCGTTGGTGACGGAGTGACGGGTGACAATGAGCAGTTCTTC.

V usage is TRBV4-3 and J usage is TRBJ2-7; tentatively, D is TRBD2 (6 bases). Germline V lookup: CDR1 LGHNA, CDR2 YSLEER. Trimming removed 0 bases at V and 3 bases at J, with 15 bases between. The CDR3 loop spans 16 amino acids. Here the CDR3 DNA reads TGCGCCAGCAGCCAAGATGGACCGGGAGTCAGCTACGAGCAGTACTTC. This gives the protein CASSQDGPGVSYEQYF.

Note on this clone: Other nucleotide sequences from this sample produce the same CDR3. The chain has TRBV29-1 and TRBJ2-1, with D possibly being TRBD2 (5 bases). The V end was cut by 2 bases, the J end by 2 bases, with 13 bases between. The CDR3 loop spans 15 amino acids. The germline V gene has CDR1 SQVTM and CDR2 ANQGSEA. The CDR3 sequence is CSVELWESPYNEQFF. In DNA, the CDR3 is TGCAGCGTTGAATTATGGGAGTCCCCCTACAATGAGCAGTTCTTC.

This clone was found a few times. The chain couples TRBV28 to TRBJ2-3; TRBD2 aligns across 12 bases. After removal of 5 bases from V and 5 bases from J, the junction contained 8 bases not matched to a gene. CDR3 length: 16 amino acids. Germline loops: CDR1 MDHEN, CDR2 SYDVKM. The CDR3 nucleotides read TGTGCCAGCAGTCCCCGCTGGGGACTAGCGGGAGATACGCAGTATTTT. Its protein is CASSPRWGLAGDTQYF.

This rearrangement joins TRBV15 to TRBJ1-1; D remains ambiguous. V lost 5 bases to trimming and J lost 0 bases, with 10 bases between them. Germline assignment: CDR1 LNHNV and CDR2 YYDKDF (reference sequence). The CDR3 consists of 14 residues. In DNA, the CDR3 is TGTGCCACCAGCCGAGGAACAATGAACACTGAAGCTTTCTTT. This gives the protein CATSRGTMNTEAFF.

The V and J genes are TRBV30 and TRBJ2-6, with D possibly called TRBD1 or TRBD2 (5 bases each). The V end lost 0 bases, the J end lost 12 bases, and 9 bases lay between the germline ends. Germline assignment: CDR1 GTSNPN and CDR2 SVGIG (reference sequence). The CDR3 is 12 amino acids. The DNA of the CDR3 is TGTGCCTGGAGTGTACTAGGGACCGTCCTGACTTTC. Residues: CAWSVLGTVLTF.

In this sample, this clone turned up a few times. This chain links TRBV11-1 with TRBJ1-3; D is unresolved. V dropped 3 bases and J dropped 5 bases, with 2 bases sitting between them. From germline, CDR1 is SGHAT and CDR2 FQDESV (reference sequence). The CDR3 totals 11 residues. The CDR3 reads CASSFRNTIYF. The CDR3 DNA reads as TGTGCCAGCAGCTTTAGAAACACCATATATTTT.

This sequence joins TRBV28 and TRBJ2-3; D is unclear. V dropped 4 bases and J dropped 2 bases, with 13 bases sitting between them. This CDR3 region has 15 residues. Per germline, CDR1 MDHEN and CDR2 SYDVKM. CDR3 sequence (DNA): TGTGCCAGCAGTTCCTCTACTCAACCCACAGATACGCAGTATTTT. It is translated as CASSSSTQPTDTQYF. Variable domain in full (rest from reference TRBV28 and TRBJ2-3): DVKVTQSSRYLVKRTGEKVFLECVQDMDHENMFWYRQDPGLGLRLIYFSYDVKMKEKGDIPEGYSVSREKKERFSLILESASTNQTSMYLCASSSSTQPTDTQYFGPGTRLTVL.

This chain joins TRBV27 and TRBJ1-6; a possible D gene is TRBD1 (5 bases). This CDR3 is 16 amino acids long. Germline V gene sequence: CDR1 MNHEY, CDR2 SMNVEV (reference sequence). V was pared by 7 bases and J by 10 bases, with 23 bases between. In DNA form, the CDR3 reads TGTGCCAGCATCTCACTCCCGGGGGTGTCGGGCTCACCCCTCCACTTT. Translation gives CASISLPGVSGSPLHF.